One and the same sample provided the 4 T cell receptor beta chains below, sequenced in a study of T cell repertoires in cytomegalovirus infection (dated by TCRdb to between 2019 and 2020). The sequencing machine was an Illumina HiSeq 1500. Through fastp at Q25 and MiXCR, TCRdb rebuilt clones from the public reads, retaining in-frame beta chains. Entries that share a CDR3 protein sequence are merged under the most common genes and DNA. The sample table contains approximately 180,000 distinct CDR3 sequences; only one count was recorded for roughly a sixth of them. Clones ranked in the top ten supply approximately 26% of the sample. The sequenced sample consisted of CD8+ T cells from PBMCs. Every receptor here comes from a human donor in good health (CMV status not recorded). Some clones in this sample may be carry-over from other donors' samples.

This chain uses TRBV6-2 or TRBV6-3 with TRBJ1-3, with 7 bases that match TRBD1. Germline V gene sequence: CDR1 MNHEY, CDR2 SVGEGT. The CDR3 is 17 amino acids. J was trimmed by 4 bases and V by 0 bases; bases with no gene match: 9. This CDR3 is CASSYSTGTMGGNTIYF. The CDR3 nucleotides read TGTGCCAGCAGTTACTCGACAGGGACCATGGGCGGAAACACCATATATTTT.

Concerning this clonotype: This may stem from a read error, because a much larger clone lies one nucleotide away. The V gene is TRBV19, the J gene TRBJ2-7; D might be TRBD2 (5 bases). Germline V gene sequence: CDR1 LNHDA, CDR2 SQIVND (reference sequence). The CDR3 runs to 13 residues. Trimming pared 3 bases from V and 6 bases from J, leaving 12 bases between. CDR3 sequence (DNA): TGTGCCAGTAGTATCGGGAACCGATCCGAGCAGTACTTC. As protein: CASSIGNRSEQYF.

On this clonotype itself: This could be a read error, since a much larger clone is one nucleotide away. The chain employs TRBV11-1 and TRBJ1-1; possibly TRBD1 for D (5 bases). CDR1 and CDR2 from the germline V gene are SGHAT and FQDESV (reference sequence). This CDR3 is 12 amino acids long. The CDR3 reads CAISLRGTEAFF. CDR3 sequence (DNA): TGTGCCATCAGCTTAAGGGGAACTGAAGCTTTCTTT.

In its sample, this clonotype was seen a few times. This rearrangement joins TRBV12-3 or TRBV12-4 to TRBJ1-1; D is uncertain. This CDR3 comprises 14 residues. Trimming shortened V by 1 base and J by 4 bases, and 10 bases separated the two germline ends. The CDR3 is CASSLGWAGTEAFF. The CDR3, as DNA: TGTGCCAGCAGTTTAGGTTGGGCAGGCACTGAAGCTTTCTTT.